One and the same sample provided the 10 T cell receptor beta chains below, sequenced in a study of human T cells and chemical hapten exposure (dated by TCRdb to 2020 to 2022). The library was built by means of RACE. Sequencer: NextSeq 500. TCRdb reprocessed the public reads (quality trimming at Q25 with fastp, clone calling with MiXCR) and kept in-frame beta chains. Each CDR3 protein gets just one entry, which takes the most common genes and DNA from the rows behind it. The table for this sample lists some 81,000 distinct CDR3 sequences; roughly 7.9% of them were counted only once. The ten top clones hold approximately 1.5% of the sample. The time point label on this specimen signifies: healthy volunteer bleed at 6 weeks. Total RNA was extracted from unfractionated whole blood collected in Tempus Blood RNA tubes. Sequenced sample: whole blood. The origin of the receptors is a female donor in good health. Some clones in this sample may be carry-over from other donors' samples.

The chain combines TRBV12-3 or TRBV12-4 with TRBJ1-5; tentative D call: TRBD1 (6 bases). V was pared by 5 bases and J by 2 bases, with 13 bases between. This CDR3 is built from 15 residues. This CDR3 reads CASSPRGVGNQPQHF. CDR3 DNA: TGTGCCAGCAGTCCGAGGGGGGTAGGCAATCAGCCCCAGCATTTT.

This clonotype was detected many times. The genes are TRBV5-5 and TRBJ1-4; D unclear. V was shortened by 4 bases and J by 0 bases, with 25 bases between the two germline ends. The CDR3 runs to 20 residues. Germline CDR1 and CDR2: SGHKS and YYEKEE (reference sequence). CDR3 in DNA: TGTGCCAGCAGCGCTATTATGGGGTACCTCTTCCCGACAACTAATGAAAAACTGTTTTTT. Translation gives CASSAIMGYLFPTTNEKLFF.

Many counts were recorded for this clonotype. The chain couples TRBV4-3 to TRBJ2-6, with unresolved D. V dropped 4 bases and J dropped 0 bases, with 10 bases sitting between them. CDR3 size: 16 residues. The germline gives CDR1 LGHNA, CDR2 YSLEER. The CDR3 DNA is TGCGCCAGCAGCCCAGGACCCACCTCTGGGGCCAACGTCCTGACTTTC. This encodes CASSPGPTSGANVLTF.

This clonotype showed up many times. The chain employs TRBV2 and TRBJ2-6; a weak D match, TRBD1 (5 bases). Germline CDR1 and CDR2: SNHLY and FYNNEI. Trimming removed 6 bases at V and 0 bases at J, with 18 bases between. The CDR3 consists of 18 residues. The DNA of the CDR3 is TGTGCCAGCAGAGGATTGGGGCGGATCTTCTCTGGGGCCAACGTCCTGACTTTC. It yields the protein CASRGLGRIFSGANVLTF.

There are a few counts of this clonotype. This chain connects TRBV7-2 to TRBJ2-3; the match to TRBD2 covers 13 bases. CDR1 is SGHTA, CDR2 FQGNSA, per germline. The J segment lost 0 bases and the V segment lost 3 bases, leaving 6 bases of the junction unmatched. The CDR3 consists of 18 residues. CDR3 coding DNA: TGTGCCAGCAGCTTTAGACTAGCGGGGGGACGAAGCACAGATACGCAGTATTTT. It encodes CASSFRLAGGRSTDTQYF.

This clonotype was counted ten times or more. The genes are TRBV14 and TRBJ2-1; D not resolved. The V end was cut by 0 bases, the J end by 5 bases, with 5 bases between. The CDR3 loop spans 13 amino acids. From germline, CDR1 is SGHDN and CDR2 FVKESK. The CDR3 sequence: CASSQEGNNEQFF. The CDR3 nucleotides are TGTGCCAGCAGCCAAGAAGGTAACAATGAGCAGTTCTTC.

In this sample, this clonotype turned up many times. CDR3 nucleotides: TGTGCCATCAGGGGACTAGCTGTCGGTGAGCAGTTCTTC. It specifies CAIRGLAVGEQFF. The chain employs TRBV10-3 and TRBJ2-1, with 9 bases matching TRBD2. The CDR3 length is 13 residues. The germline V gene encodes CDR1 ENHRY and CDR2 SYGVKD. The trim removed 6 bases at V and 9 bases at J, leaving 6 bases unmatched.

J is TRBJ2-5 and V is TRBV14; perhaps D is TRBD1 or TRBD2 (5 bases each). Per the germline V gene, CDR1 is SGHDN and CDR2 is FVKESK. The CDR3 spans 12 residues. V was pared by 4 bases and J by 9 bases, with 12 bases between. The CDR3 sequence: CASSLPPGPQYF. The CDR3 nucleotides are TGTGCCAGCAGCCTCCCCCCGGGGCCCCAGTACTTC.

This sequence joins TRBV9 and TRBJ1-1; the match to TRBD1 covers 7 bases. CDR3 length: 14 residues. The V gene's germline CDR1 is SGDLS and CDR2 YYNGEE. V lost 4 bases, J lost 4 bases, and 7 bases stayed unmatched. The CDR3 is CASSPQGGSTEAFF. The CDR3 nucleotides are TGTGCCAGCAGCCCTCAGGGGGGGAGCACTGAAGCTTTCTTT.

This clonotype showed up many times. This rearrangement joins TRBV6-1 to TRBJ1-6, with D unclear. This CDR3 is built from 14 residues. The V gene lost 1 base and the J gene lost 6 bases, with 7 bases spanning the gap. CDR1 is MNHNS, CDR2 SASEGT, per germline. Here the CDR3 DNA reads TGTGCCAGCAGTGAAGGGGCAGGTAATTCACCCCTCCACTTT. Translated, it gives CASSEGAGNSPLHF.